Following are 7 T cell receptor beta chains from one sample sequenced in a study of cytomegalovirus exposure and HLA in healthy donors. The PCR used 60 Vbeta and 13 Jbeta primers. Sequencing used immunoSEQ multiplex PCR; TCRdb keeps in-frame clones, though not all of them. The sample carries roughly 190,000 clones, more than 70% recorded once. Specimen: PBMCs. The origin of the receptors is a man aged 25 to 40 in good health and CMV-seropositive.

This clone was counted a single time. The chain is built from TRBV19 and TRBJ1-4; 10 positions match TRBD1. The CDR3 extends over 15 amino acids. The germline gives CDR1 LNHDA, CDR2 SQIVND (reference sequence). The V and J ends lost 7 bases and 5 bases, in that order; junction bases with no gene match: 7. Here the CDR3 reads CASTTRTGGNEKLFF. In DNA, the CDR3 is TGTGCCAGTACCACAAGGACAGGGGGAAATGAAAAACTGTTTTTT.

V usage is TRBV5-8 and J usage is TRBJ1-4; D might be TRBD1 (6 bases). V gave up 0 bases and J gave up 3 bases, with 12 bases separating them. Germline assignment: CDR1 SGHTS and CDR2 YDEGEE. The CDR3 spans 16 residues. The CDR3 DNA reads TGTGCCAGCAGCTTGGAGCGGGGGGCCTCTAATGAAAAACTGTTTTTT. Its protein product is CASSLERGASNEKLFF.

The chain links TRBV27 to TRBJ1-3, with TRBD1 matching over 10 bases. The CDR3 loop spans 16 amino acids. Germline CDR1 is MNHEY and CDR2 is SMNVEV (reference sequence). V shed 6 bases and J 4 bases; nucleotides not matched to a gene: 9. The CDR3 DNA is TGTGCCAGCAGAAATACCGGGACAGGGGAAGGAAACACCATATATTTT. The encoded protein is CASRNTGTGEGNTIYF.

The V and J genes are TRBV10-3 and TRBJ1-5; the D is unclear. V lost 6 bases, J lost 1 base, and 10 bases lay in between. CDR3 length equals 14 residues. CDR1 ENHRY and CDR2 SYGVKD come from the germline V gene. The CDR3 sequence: CAIRGDISNQPQHF. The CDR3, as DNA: TGTGCCATCAGGGGTGACATAAGCAATCAGCCCCAGCATTTT.

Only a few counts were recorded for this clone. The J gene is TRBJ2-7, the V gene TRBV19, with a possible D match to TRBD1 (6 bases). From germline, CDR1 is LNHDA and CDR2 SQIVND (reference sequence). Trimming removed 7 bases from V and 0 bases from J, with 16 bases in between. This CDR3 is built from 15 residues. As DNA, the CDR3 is TGTGCCAGTAATTACAGGGCATCGACCTCCTACGAGCAGTACTTC. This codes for CASNYRASTSYEQYF.

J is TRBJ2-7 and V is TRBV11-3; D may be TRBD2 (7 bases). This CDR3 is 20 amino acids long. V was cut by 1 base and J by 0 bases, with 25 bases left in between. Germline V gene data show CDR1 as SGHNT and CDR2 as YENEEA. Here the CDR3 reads CASSLARHIRRGGNSYEQYF. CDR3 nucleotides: TGTGCCAGCAGCTTAGCGAGACACATTAGGAGGGGGGGCAACTCCTACGAGCAGTACTTC.

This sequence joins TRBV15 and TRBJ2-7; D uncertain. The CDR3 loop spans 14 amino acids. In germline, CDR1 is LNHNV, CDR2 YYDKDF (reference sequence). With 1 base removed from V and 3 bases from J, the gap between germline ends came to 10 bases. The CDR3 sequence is CATSRGRVDYEQYF. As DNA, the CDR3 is TGTGCCACCAGCAGAGGTCGGGTCGACTACGAGCAGTACTTC.